This passage covers 19 T cell receptor beta chains from one sample sequenced in a study of shared clonotypes between healthy human individuals. Naive CD8 cells lacked CD45RO and underwent positive selection for CCR7, leaving out terminally differentiated effector memory CD45RA+ cells. Produced via immunoSEQ multiplex PCR; TCRdb's table is partial and in-frame only. Of more than 600,000 clones listed, about 90% were seen once; the top ten hold approximately 24%. The sample was naive CD8+ T cells sorted from blood. The receptors were gathered from a man in his thirties or forties in good health.

This rearrangement joins TRBV11-2 to TRBJ1-1, with D hard to call. The CDR3 is made up of 13 amino acids. V lost 0 bases and J 4 bases, leaving 6 bases between the germline ends. Per germline, CDR1 SGHAT and CDR2 FQNNGV. For the CDR3, the DNA is TGTGCCAGCAGCTTAGAGGCGGCCACTGAAGCTTTCTTT. This sequence encodes CASSLEAATEAFF.

The chain uses TRBV29-1 and TRBJ2-1; TRBD2 agrees at 9 bases. Germline V gene lookup returns CDR1 SQVTM and CDR2 ANQGSEA. The V and J ends lost 1 base and 3 bases, in that order; junction bases with no gene match: 4. There are 15 residues in the CDR3. CDR3 in DNA: TGCAGCGTTGAAGGCCTAGCGGGACACTACAATGAGCAGTTCTTC. Translated, it gives CSVEGLAGHYNEQFF.

The chain uses TRBV2 and TRBJ2-1, with 7 bases fitting TRBD2. Trimming took 9 bases from V and 4 from J; bases not matched to a gene: 12. The CDR3 is made up of 15 amino acids. From germline, CDR1 is SNHLY and CDR2 FYNNEI. The CDR3 DNA reads TGTGCCAGACGTAAAGGGGAGGGATTTTACAATGAGCAGTTCTTC. This gives the protein CARRKGEGFYNEQFF.

The V and J genes are TRBV7-9 and TRBJ1-5; maybe TRBD1 (5 bases). The CDR3 spans 14 residues. The V end lost 0 bases, the J end lost 5 bases, and 8 bases lay between the germline ends. From germline, CDR1 is SEHNR and CDR2 FQNEAQ (reference sequence). CDR3 coding DNA: TGTGCCAGCAGCTTAGCGCTGGGGGATCAGCCCCAGCATTTT. Its translation is CASSLALGDQPQHF.

The chain combines TRBV7-9 with TRBJ1-5; D is perhaps TRBD1 (5 bases). The CDR3 is 13 residues long. V lost 5 bases to trimming and J lost 8 bases, with 13 bases between them. Per germline, CDR1 SEHNR and CDR2 FQNEAQ (reference sequence). This CDR3 is CASSAAGPEPQHF. The CDR3 bases are TGTGCCAGCAGCGCGGCGGGACCAGAGCCCCAGCATTTT.

The chain has TRBV11-2 and TRBJ2-7, with 7 bases aligning to TRBD1. The junction had 10 bases not matched to a gene; V was cut back by 5 bases and J by 3 bases. Germline V gene lookup returns CDR1 SGHAT and CDR2 FQNNGV. The CDR3 is 15 amino acids. CDR3 protein: CASSLRQGDYYEQYF. The CDR3 DNA sequence: TGTGCCAGCAGCCTAAGGCAGGGGGATTACTACGAGCAGTACTTC.

The count of this clone is one. V usage is TRBV6-6 and J usage is TRBJ2-7; D gene unclear. CDR3 size: 13 residues. Germline CDR1 and CDR2: MNHNY and SVGAGI (reference sequence). The V and J ends lost 1 base and 3 bases respectively, with 7 bases between them. This chain's CDR3 is CASSYLGSYEQYF. CDR3 DNA: TGTGCCAGCAGTTACTTGGGCAGCTACGAGCAGTACTTC.

The J gene is TRBJ2-1, the V gene TRBV7-9; D might be TRBD1 or TRBD2, each matching 5 bases. This CDR3 comprises 16 residues. V lost 7 bases and J 0 bases, leaving 16 bases between the germline ends. CDR1 is SEHNR, CDR2 FQNEAQ, per germline (reference sequence). The CDR3: CASTRQGEGSYNEQFF. CDR3 nucleotide sequence: TGTGCCAGCACCCGGCAGGGAGAAGGCTCCTACAATGAGCAGTTCTTC.

The V gene is TRBV5-8, the J gene TRBJ1-1, with D tentatively TRBD1 (6 bases). Trimming removed 6 bases at V and 6 bases at J, with 24 bases between. The V gene's germline CDR1 is SGHTS and CDR2 YDEGEE. The CDR3 contains 16 residues. The CDR3 nucleotides read TGTGCCAGCACCTGGGGGGTCTCGGGGGCCCCGTCTGAAGCTTTCTTT. This translates into CASTWGVSGAPSEAFF.

The chain uses TRBV7-7 and TRBJ2-5, with D hard to call. The CDR3 is 13 amino acids. The germline V gene has CDR1 SSHAT and CDR2 FNYEAQ (reference sequence). The ends were cut back, 5 bases at V and 3 bases at J, with 10 bases in the middle. The CDR3 DNA follows: TGTGCCAGCAGCCCCCCTGGGGAAGAGACCCAGTACTTC. It specifies CASSPPGEETQYF.

In the case of this clone: The identical CDR3 is also encoded by other nucleotide sequences in the sample. The chain recombines TRBV7-9 with TRBJ2-7, with D possibly TRBD2 on 5 matching bases. The V gene's germline CDR1 is SEHNR and CDR2 FQNEAQ (reference sequence). CDR3 length: 12 amino acids. The ends were cut back, 3 bases at V and 6 bases at J, with 9 bases in the middle. In DNA, the CDR3 is TGTGCCAGCAGCTTGGGTAGCGTCGAGCAGTACTTC. Its protein is CASSLGSVEQYF.

The gene calls are TRBV11-2 and TRBJ1-4; perhaps TRBD1 as D (5 bases). With 1 base removed from V and 5 bases from J, the gap between germline ends came to 14 bases. This CDR3 is 16 amino acids long. CDR1 and CDR2 from the germline V gene are SGHAT and FQNNGV. CDR3 sequence (DNA): TGTGCCAGCAGCTTAGTGTCCGGGGCCGCAAATGAAAAACTGTTTTTT. Its protein product is CASSLVSGAANEKLFF.

This clone was recorded once. The V and J genes are TRBV6-6 and TRBJ2-3; 7 bases are a match to TRBD2. This CDR3 spans 16 amino acids. Trimming took 4 bases from V and 4 from J; bases not matched to a gene: 11. CDR1 is MNHNY, CDR2 SVGAGI, per germline (reference sequence). DNA of the CDR3: TGTGCCAGCAGTTCCATCGAAGCGGGAAGCTCAGATACGCAGTATTTT. This codes for CASSSIEAGSSDTQYF.

This rearrangement joins TRBV5-1 to TRBJ1-4, with D uncertain. In germline, CDR1 is SGHRS, CDR2 YFSETQ. This CDR3 region has 15 residues. With 4 bases removed from V and 5 bases from J, the gap between germline ends came to 15 bases. The CDR3 region has the DNA TGCGCCAGCAGCCCTGGTCCCGGCGCAAATGAAAAACTGTTTTTT. This encodes CASSPGPGANEKLFF.

The chain uses TRBV9 and TRBJ2-5, with D uncertain. From germline, CDR1 is SGDLS and CDR2 YYNGEE. The V end was cut by 0 bases, the J end by 1 base, with 10 bases between. CDR3 length: 15 amino acids. The CDR3 reads CASSVDGLSQETQYF. The CDR3 coding sequence is TGTGCCAGCAGCGTAGATGGTCTTAGCCAAGAGACCCAGTACTTC. The variable domain in full, completed from reference TRBV9 and TRBJ2-5, reads DSGVTQTPKHLITATGQRVTLRCSPRSGDLSVYWYQQSLDQGLQFLIQYYNGEERAKGNILERFSAQQFPDLHSELNLSSLELGDSALYFCASSVDGLSQETQYFGPGTRLLVL.

This clone was observed a single time. The rearrangement uses TRBV10-1 and TRBJ2-7; possible D gene TRBD1, 6 bases. Looked up from germline, CDR1 is WNHNN and CDR2 is SYGVQD (reference sequence). Trimming took 2 bases from V and 3 from J, leaving 14 bases between them. The CDR3 runs to 15 residues. The CDR3 DNA reads TGCGCCAGCAGTGAGGGCCGGGACACCTACTACGAGCAGTACTTC. Its translation is CASSEGRDTYYEQYF.

In nucleotides, the CDR3 is TGTGCCAGCAGCACCGGGACAGGGGACGAGACCCAGTACTTC. It specifies CASSTGTGDETQYF. The chain links TRBV28 to TRBJ2-5; 10 bases are a match to TRBD1. Unmatched junction bases numbered 6, after V lost 6 bases and J lost 5 bases. The CDR3 runs 14 residues. The germline V gene encodes CDR1 MDHEN and CDR2 SYDVKM.

CDR3 DNA: TGTGCCTGTCCGGGATTGCGCACAGATACGCAGTATTTT. It encodes CACPGLRTDTQYF. The gene calls are TRBV30 and TRBJ2-3; tentative D call: TRBD2 (5 bases). V was clipped by 6 bases and J by 1 base, with 11 bases between them. Per germline, CDR1 GTSNPN and CDR2 SVGIG (reference sequence). The CDR3 has 13 amino acids.

The chain has TRBV5-5 and TRBJ2-2; 15 nucleotides agree with TRBD2. Trimming cost V 4 bases and J 0 bases; bases outside gene matches: 7. This CDR3 has 19 amino acids. The germline V gene has CDR1 SGHKS and CDR2 YYEKEE (reference sequence). The CDR3 sequence is CASSPGTSGRRSNTGELFF. CDR3 coding DNA: TGTGCCAGCAGCCCAGGGACTAGCGGGAGGCGGTCGAACACCGGGGAGCTGTTTTTT.